These 23 T cell receptor beta chains were sequenced from one sample in a study of blood T cell repertoires in COVID-19 (TCRdb year 2020). Library prep was done by the immunoSEQ multiplex PCR assay. What TCRdb holds here is the immuneACCESS table cut down to in-frame rearrangements. Part of the clones is not present; checked against another copy, under half of the missing clones reflect an unresolved V gene, and the others are unexplained. Recorded for this sample are over 400,000 clones; 88% of them occurred a single time. The ten largest clones capture around 7.9% of the sample. The specimen was PBMCs or T cells enriched from blood (not recorded which). The receptors here all came from a woman aged 55-70 years who had recovered from COVID-19.

This clone has only a few counts. Other DNA sequences of this sample code for an identical CDR3. V and J are TRBV3-1 (or the pseudogene TRBV3-2) and TRBJ1-6, with 8 bases identical to TRBD1. After removal of 3 bases from V and 9 bases from J, the junction contained 4 bases not matched to a gene. Germline CDR1 reads LGHDT; CDR2 reads YNNKEL (reference sequence). There are 14 residues in the CDR3. CDR3 amino acids: CASSHGQGVSPLHF. The CDR3 nucleotides are TGTGCCAGCAGCCACGGACAGGGAGTTTCACCCCTCCACTTT.

The chain recombines TRBV19 with TRBJ1-6; D is perhaps TRBD1 (6 bases). The length of the CDR3 is 17 residues. V shed 6 bases and J shed 6 bases, with 21 bases lying between them. In germline, CDR1 is LNHDA, CDR2 SQIVND (reference sequence). CDR3 protein: CASSAFFSTGLNSPLHF. For the CDR3, the DNA is TGTGCCAGTAGCGCCTTCTTCTCGACAGGCCTTAATTCACCCCTCCACTTT.

The chain combines TRBV5-5 with TRBJ2-3; 13 bases are a match to TRBD2. Germline V lookup: CDR1 SGHKS, CDR2 YYEKEE (reference sequence). V lost 1 base, J lost 5 bases, and 4 bases stayed unmatched. CDR3 size: 16 residues. CDR3: CASSLTSGGAGDTQYF. For the CDR3, the DNA is TGTGCCAGCAGCTTGACTAGCGGGGGGGCCGGAGATACGCAGTATTTT.

The rearrangement uses TRBV12-5 and TRBJ2-3; possible D gene TRBD1, 6 bases. CDR1 is LGHNT and CDR2 is FRNRAP in the germline V gene. This CDR3 is 16 amino acids long. The V gene lost 1 base and the J gene lost 1 base, with 12 bases spanning the gap. The CDR3 spells CASGLDRTARTDTQYF. The CDR3, as DNA: TGTGCTAGTGGTTTGGATCGGACAGCTCGCACAGATACGCAGTATTTT.

The chain uses TRBV5-1 and TRBJ2-1; D call uncertain. V lost 0 bases and J lost 5, with 18 bases in between. The CDR3 is 17 residues long. Germline V CDR1 and CDR2: SGHRS, YFSETQ. The CDR3, as DNA: TGCGCCAGCAGCTTGGCAAAGCCGGGTCGCCAAAACAATGAGCAGTTCTTC. Protein product: CASSLAKPGRQNNEQFF.

V is TRBV24-1 and J is TRBJ2-3; no clear D gene. V was shortened by 3 bases and J by 2 bases, with 11 bases between the two germline ends. CDR3 length: 15 residues. Germline V lookup: CDR1 KGHDR, CDR2 SFDVKD. CDR3 amino acids: CATSDRRRNTDTQYF. Here the CDR3 DNA reads TGTGCCACCAGTGATAGGAGAAGGAACACAGATACGCAGTATTTT.

V usage is TRBV24-1 and J usage is TRBJ1-5, with D possibly being TRBD1 (5 bases). CDR1 KGHDR and CDR2 SFDVKD come from the germline V gene. The CDR3 sequence is 16 residues long. V was pared by 9 bases and J by 0 bases, with 17 bases between. The CDR3 region has the DNA TGTGCCACCGATGAAGACAGACCTTATAGCAATCAGCCCCAGCATTTT. This codes for CATDEDRPYSNQPQHF.

The chain combines TRBV5-5 with TRBJ2-7; weak D call: TRBD1 (6 bases). CDR1 is SGHKS and CDR2 is YYEKEE in the germline V gene (reference sequence). This CDR3 contains 14 residues. The ends were cut back, 4 bases at V and 0 bases at J, with 11 bases in the middle. CDR3 amino acids: CASSRLTGSYEQYV. The CDR3 coding sequence is TGTGCCAGCAGCCGACTGACAGGCTCCTACGAGCAGTACGTC.

The V call is TRBV19, the J call TRBJ1-6; 8 bases line up with TRBD1. Germline V gives CDR1 LNHDA, CDR2 SQIVND (reference sequence). The CDR3 covers 14 residues. V was clipped by 7 bases and J by 7 bases; unmatched bases: 6. This chain's CDR3 is CASTPTGENSPLHF. The CDR3 DNA reads as TGTGCCAGTACCCCGACAGGGGAAAATTCACCCCTCCACTTT.

The rearrangement joins TRBV5-1 to TRBJ1-4; D is uncertain. This CDR3 is built from 13 residues. The V gene lost 4 bases and the J gene lost 7 bases, with 11 bases spanning the gap. Looked up from germline, CDR1 is SGHRS and CDR2 is YFSETQ. The CDR3 nucleotides read TGCGCCAGCAGCCTCAGCGACGTTGAAAAACTGTTTTTT. It encodes CASSLSDVEKLFF.

The chain carries TRBV18 and TRBJ2-5, with 7 nucleotides matching TRBD2. Germline trimming cut 4 bases from V and 1 base from J; bases unmatched to any gene: 9. Germline V gene lookup returns CDR1 KGHSH and CDR2 LQKENI. This CDR3 comprises 16 residues. In DNA, the CDR3 is TGTGCCAGCTCACGCCTCCCGGGCGGGGGCCAAGAGACCCAGTACTTC. This translates into CASSRLPGGGQETQYF.

Of note for this clone: The same CDR3 arises from other DNA sequences in this sample as well. The gene calls are TRBV5-1 and TRBJ1-4, with D uncertain. This CDR3 contains 14 residues. The ends were cut back, 0 bases at V and 5 bases at J, with 8 bases in the middle. Germline loops: CDR1 SGHRS, CDR2 YFSETQ. CDR3 protein: CASSLVQNNEKLFF. The CDR3 nucleotides read TGCGCCAGCAGCTTGGTTCAGAACAATGAAAAACTGTTTTTT.

This chain links TRBV5-1 with TRBJ1-2; 9 nucleotides match TRBD1. Trimming cost V 2 bases and J 5 bases; bases outside gene matches: 7. The CDR3 loop spans 15 amino acids. Looked up from germline, CDR1 is SGHRS and CDR2 is YFSETQ. The CDR3 DNA reads as TGCGCCAGCAGCTTAGTAACAGGGGGCGAATATGGCTACACCTTC. This sequence encodes CASSLVTGGEYGYTF.

This clone was counted a single time. V gene TRBV5-6 combines with J gene TRBJ1-5, with a weak D call TRBD1 (5 bases). CDR3 length: 12 amino acids. Germline V lookup: CDR1 SGHDT, CDR2 YYEEEE. V was cut by 4 bases and J by 5 bases, with 7 bases left in between. The CDR3 bases are TGTGCCAGCAGCAGCAGGGATCAGCCCCAGCATTTT. Translation gives CASSSRDQPQHF.

This clone was seen once. V gene TRBV7-9 combines with J gene TRBJ1-5; TRBD1 is a possible D gene (6 bases). Trimming took off 5 bases at V and 7 bases at J, with 12 bases between the two ends. Germline V gene lookup returns CDR1 SEHNR and CDR2 FQNEAQ (reference sequence). This CDR3 comprises 13 residues. CDR3: CASSNTGLQPQHF. The CDR3, as DNA: TGTGCCAGCAGCAACACAGGGCTACAGCCCCAGCATTTT.

Comments on this clone: Other DNA sequences from this sample encode an identical CDR3 as well. The rearrangement joins TRBV9 to TRBJ1-1; no clear D. Germline-derived CDR1 and CDR2 are SGDLS and YYNGEE. V was cut by 0 bases and J by 1 base, with 7 bases left in between. There are 14 residues in the CDR3. CDR3 residues: CASSVGGRNTEAFF. Written as DNA, the CDR3 is TGTGCCAGCAGCGTAGGAGGGAGGAACACTGAAGCTTTCTTT.

This clone was recorded a few times. J is TRBJ2-2 and V is TRBV5-1; unclear D gene. The V end was cut by 0 bases, the J end by 7 bases, with 4 bases between. Germline V CDR1 and CDR2: SGHRS, YFSETQ. The CDR3 runs to 12 residues. The chain's CDR3 is CASSLGGGELFF. Here the CDR3 DNA reads TGCGCCAGCAGCTTGGGAGGCGGGGAGCTGTTTTTT.

The chain recombines TRBV6-5 with TRBJ1-4; 11 nucleotides match TRBD1. The germline V gene has CDR1 MNHEY and CDR2 SVGAGI. The CDR3 extends over 14 amino acids. After removal of 6 bases from V and 8 bases from J, the junction contained 5 bases not matched to a gene. The chain's CDR3 is CASSPGDRGEKLFF. As DNA, the CDR3 is TGTGCCAGCAGCCCCGGGGACAGGGGGGAAAAACTGTTTTTT.

This clone has a handful of counts. Compared with germline, one end of the junction differs, possibly owing to a read error. The V gene is TRBV11-2, the J gene TRBJ1-2; D unclear. The CDR3 covers 14 residues. Germline-derived CDR1 and CDR2 are SGHAT and FQNNGV. Here the CDR3 reads CACSLELGNYGYTF. The CDR3 nucleotides are TGTGCCTGCAGTCTGGAACTCGGGAACTATGGCTACACCTTC.

This clone was seen a handful of times. The V and J genes are TRBV19 and TRBJ1-2; 7 bases are a match to TRBD1. Germline loops: CDR1 LNHDA, CDR2 SQIVND (reference sequence). The V and J ends lost 7 bases and 4 bases, in that order; junction bases with no gene match: 9. The CDR3 runs 14 residues. The CDR3 coding sequence is TGTGCCAGTACGCGGGGATCAGGGGGCTATGGCTACACCTTC. Translation gives CASTRGSGGYGYTF.

V gene TRBV12-3 or TRBV12-4 combines with J gene TRBJ1-1, with a possible D match to TRBD1 (6 bases). Trimming stripped 4 bases from V and 7 bases from J, with 13 bases between. The CDR3 has 13 residues. In nucleotides, the CDR3 is TGTGCCAGCAGTTACCGGCAGGGGAATGAAGCTTTCTTT. Its protein product is CASSYRQGNEAFF.

This chain uses TRBV18 with TRBJ1-1; 12 nucleotides line up with TRBD1. Germline V gene data show CDR1 as KGHSH and CDR2 as LQKENI. The CDR3 covers 17 residues. The ends lost 3 bases at V and 0 bases at J; junction bases unmatched: 5. CDR3 in DNA: TGTGCCAGCTCACCTCCGGGACAGGGGGCGATGAACACTGAAGCTTTCTTT. It is translated as CASSPPGQGAMNTEAFF.

The table lists this clone with a few counts. J is TRBJ1-1 and V is TRBV5-5, with 10 bases lining up with TRBD1. The CDR3 has 17 amino acids. CDR1 and CDR2 from the germline V gene are SGHKS and YYEKEE (reference sequence). J lost 9 bases, V lost 1 base, and 15 bases had no gene match. CDR3 DNA: TGTGCCAGCAGCTTGTGGGGCCGACAGGGGGCTTCTAAACAAGCTTTCTTT. Translated: CASSLWGRQGASKQAFF.